Detailed here is one T cell receptor (beta chain). This sample stems from a study of blood T cell repertoires in COVID-19. Whole-study context: Researchers got acute and convalescent COVID-19 samples from the United States, Italy and Spain. Sources were T cells, B-cell-depleted T cells, or PBMCs; the material itself was cDNA or gDNA.

The CDR3 covers 14 residues. The germline V gene has CDR1 SGDLS and CDR2 YYNGEE. The trim removed 3 bases at V and 7 bases at J, leaving 7 bases unmatched. Per the authors' pipeline: How many nucleated cells were present was estimated from reference gene primer amplification. Method: immunoSEQ multiplex PCR; TCRdb's copy keeps in-frame clones and lacks some. Clone size and the V and J calls come from that table; the DNA yielded D and trimming. The profile shows roughly 390,000 clones, 85% of them singletons. The gene calls are TRBV9 and TRBJ2-1, with TRBD2 identical over 7 bases. The sequence derives from a woman younger than 30 with acute or convalescent COVID-19. The sample was peripheral blood. The CDR3 DNA reads as TGTGCCAGCAGCGCGTGGGACTACGGGAATGAGCAGTTCTTC. It is translated as CASSAWDYGNEQFF.